This TCR beta chain was identified during a study of blood T cell repertoires in COVID-19. Overall study: T cells, B-cell-depleted T cells, or PBMCs supplied cDNA or gDNA.

The method was immunoSEQ multiplex PCR; TCRdb's version includes in-frame clones alone and lacks a portion of them. Among under 250,000 clones, about 80% were seen once, and the ten largest hold roughly 1.3%. Living in about two dozen US areas, the participants were between about 18 and 100 years of age. The sample taken for sequencing was PBMCs or T cells enriched from blood (not recorded which). This receptor was obtained from a middle-aged woman with acute COVID-19.

The CDR3 is CASSPAGAYEQYF. As DNA, the CDR3 is TGTGCCAGCTCACCCGCCGGAGCCTACGAGCAGTACTTC. J is TRBJ2-7 and V is TRBV18; D is uncertain. The CDR3 spans 13 residues. CDR1 and CDR2 from the germline V gene are KGHSH and LQKENI. V lost 3 bases and J lost 2, with 8 bases in between.